The rows below give T cell receptor beta chains drawn from one sample of a study of identical twins. TCRdb independently ran MiXCR on the 5' RACE reads; one entry per CDR3 protein. This table has more than 400,000 distinct CDR3 sequences, 13% to 15% appearing once. The same specimen was also included in a second study, on yellow fever vaccine responses in identical twins.

Sequencing input: CD4+ T cells sorted from blood. All receptors come from a woman aged 18 to 35 in good health. Each CDR3 is given with its conserved first and last residue. D genes are given only for firm matches. Clone size is stated in some rows and not others, as once, few, many or a class when expanded.

J	D	V	size	length	DNA	CDR3
TRBJ2-2	-	TRBV5-1	few	12	TGCGCCAGCAGCTTGATGACCGGGGAGCTGTTTTTT	CASSLMTGELFF
TRBJ2-4	-	TRBV20-1	few	14	TGCAGTGCTAGAGTTATAGCGGAACGAAACATTCAGTACTTC	CSARVIAERNIQYF
TRBJ2-1	TRBD1	TRBV11-2	few	16	TGTGCCAGCAGCTCGACAGGGGTACCCCCGGGGAATGAGCAGTTCTTC	CASSSTGVPPGNEQFF
TRBJ2-5	TRBD2	TRBV4-1	-	17	TGCGCCAGCAGCCAAGATGTCCCCGGGACTAGCTTCGAGACCCAGTACTTC	CASSQDVPGTSFETQYF
TRBJ2-3	TRBD2	TRBV11-2	-	19	TGTGCCAGCAGCTTTGGGGTCGGACTAGCGGGGCTGAGCACAGATACGCAGTATTTT	CASSFGVGLAGLSTDTQYF
TRBJ1-6	-	TRBV5-6	few	15	TGTGCCAGCAGGCGGGACCCCGGGGTTAATTCACCCCTCCACTTT	CASRRDPGVNSPLHF
TRBJ2-2	-	TRBV3-1	once	15	TGTGCCAGCAGCCAAGACCGACTAGACACCGGGGAGCTGTTTTTT	CASSQDRLDTGELFF
TRBJ2-5	TRBD1	TRBV29-1	-	15	TGCAGCGTTGAAGATCGGGACAGGGGGACAGAGACCCAGTACTTC	CSVEDRDRGTETQYF
TRBJ2-2	TRBD2	TRBV5-1	-	15	TGCGCCAGCAGCTTAGCGGGAGAAAACACCGGGGAGCTGTTTTTT	CASSLAGENTGELFF
TRBJ1-2	-	TRBV10-3	-	12	TGTGCCATCAGTTGGGGGAACTATGGCTACACCTTC	CAISWGNYGYTF
TRBJ2-2	TRBD2	TRBV5-6	few	16	TGTGCCAGCAGCTTGCGGCTAGCGGGAGTGATCGGGGAGCTGTTTTTT	CASSLRLAGVIGELFF
TRBJ2-1	TRBD2	TRBV4-2	many	17	TGTGCCAGCAGCCAAGAACTAGCGGGGCCGGGGTACAATGAGCAGTTCTTC	CASSQELAGPGYNEQFF
TRBJ2-2	-	TRBV10-2	-	14	TGCGCCAGCAGGGAGGGAGTTCACACCGGGGAGCTGTTTTTT	CASREGVHTGELFF
TRBJ2-2	TRBD2	TRBV24-1	-	19	TGTGCCACCAGTGACTCGGGGACTAGCGGGAGTTGGAACACCGGGGAGCTGTTTTTT	CATSDSGTSGSWNTGELFF
TRBJ1-3	-	TRBV9	many	14	TGTGCCAGCAGCCCTTTGGAGGGAGGAAACACCATATATTTT	CASSPLEGGNTIYF
TRBJ2-5	-	TRBV7-9	-	16	TGTGCCAGCAGCTCTTTGGGGGTTGCCCCGCAAGAGACCCAGTACTTC	CASSSLGVAPQETQYF
TRBJ2-1	-	TRBV20-1	few	11	TGCAGTGCCCGGGCCCCCAATGAGCAGTTCTTC	CSARAPNEQFF
TRBJ1-6	-	TRBV6-5	few	13	TGTGCCAGCAGTTCGGGTTTGATTTCACCCCTCCACTTT	CASSSGLISPLHF
TRBJ1-6	-	TRBV7-9	few	14	TGTGCCAGCAGCAATCGACAGGAGGGTTCACCCCTCCACTTT	CASSNRQEGSPLHF
TRBJ2-1	TRBD2	TRBV4-2	-	17	TGTGCCAGCAGCCAAGATCTCCCCGGGGCTAGCGGGAGTTGTTTGTTCTTC	CASSQDLPGASGSCLFF
TRBJ2-3	TRBD2	TRBV18	few	15	TGTGCCAGCTCAACAACTAGCGGGAGTGGCAGTACGCAGTATTTT	CASSTTSGSGSTQYF
TRBJ2-2	TRBD1	TRBV5-4	few	16	TGTGCCAGCAGCTTGAGGTTGACAGGGATGAACGGGGAGCTGTTTTTT	CASSLRLTGMNGELFF
TRBJ2-3	-	TRBV5-1	-	12	TGCGCCAGCAGCTTGGAATTGGGACGGTGGTATTTT	CASSLELGRWYF
TRBJ1-1	TRBD1	TRBV7-2	-	16	TGTGCCAGCAGACAGAGCACAGGGGGCGGGAACACTGAAGCTTTCTTT	CASRQSTGGGNTEAFF
TRBJ2-5	-	TRBV7-7	few	17	TGTGCCAGCAGCTTATTTCCCCGCGGTAGACGTGTCGAGACCCAGTACTTC	CASSLFPRGRRVETQYF
TRBJ2-5	-	TRBV7-8	few	16	TGTGCCAGCAGCATTGGGTGGGGGGAGCGCCAAGAGACCCAGTACTTC	CASSIGWGERQETQYF
TRBJ1-1	TRBD1	TRBV19	-	15	TGTGCCAGTAGTATCCGAACAGGGGGGAACACTGAAGCTTTCTTT	CASSIRTGGNTEAFF
TRBJ1-4	TRBD1	TRBV20-1	-	15	TGCAGTGCTGGTAAATGGACAGGGGCCAATGAAAAACTGTTTTTT	CSAGKWTGANEKLFF
TRBJ2-7	TRBD2	TRBV18	few	18	TGTGCCAGCTCACCATATCCCCCGACTAGCGGGGCTTCCTACGAGCAGTACTTC	CASSPYPPTSGASYEQYF
TRBJ2-5	TRBD1	TRBV5-1	-	14	TGCGCCAGCAGTCCTCAGACAGGGCCAGGGACCCAGTACTTC	CASSPQTGPGTQYF
TRBJ1-5	-	TRBV12-3/TRBV12-4	many	12	TGTGCCAGCAGTTTAACGGACGGGCCCCAGCATTTT	CASSLTDGPQHF
TRBJ1-3	-	TRBV29-1	many	15	TGCAGCGTCCAGGGAACAGGGCCCTCTGGAAACACCATATATTTT	CSVQGTGPSGNTIYF
TRBJ2-1	TRBD2	TRBV20-1	-	16	TGCAGTGCAAAGCAGCGGGAGGGCTATTCCTACAATGAGCAGTTCTTC	CSAKQREGYSYNEQFF
TRBJ1-1	-	TRBV9	-	11	TGTGCCAGCAGGTCGGACTCGGAGGCTTTCTTT	CASRSDSEAFF
TRBJ2-1	TRBD2	TRBV20-1	-	15	TGCAGTGCTAGAGATCAACTAGCGGGAGTATGGGAGCAGTTCTTC	CSARDQLAGVWEQFF
TRBJ1-4	-	TRBV27	few	15	TGTGCCAGCAGTTTACTGTCGACACGGGTTGAAAAACTGTTTTTT	CASSLLSTRVEKLFF
TRBJ2-3	-	TRBV5-1	-	14	TGCGCCAGCAGCTTGGCGTTGGGGGGAGATACGCAGTATTTT	CASSLALGGDTQYF
TRBJ2-5	TRBD1	TRBV3-1	-	14	TGTGCCAGCAGGAGGACAGGGTCAGGGGAGACCCAGTACTTC	CASRRTGSGETQYF
TRBJ2-5	TRBD1	TRBV20-1	-	13	TGCAGTGCTAGCCCCGGGACAGGGGAGACCCAGTACTTC	CSASPGTGETQYF
TRBJ2-2	-	TRBV7-4	-	13	TGTGCCAGCAGCTTTCGCTCGGCCGGGGAGCTGTTTTTT	CASSFRSAGELFF
TRBJ2-2	-	TRBV15	few	16	TGTGCCACCAGCAGAGATATTCTAGCAGGAGGCGGGGAGCTGTTTTTT	CATSRDILAGGGELFF
TRBJ2-5	-	TRBV7-9	-	15	TGTGCCAGCAGCTTCTCCAGGGGAGGCCAAGAGACCCAGTACTTC	CASSFSRGGQETQYF
TRBJ2-1	-	TRBV11-2	-	19	TGTGCCAGCAGCTTAGGTAGCGACTCTTCCCGTTGGACTTACAATGAGCAGTTCTTC	CASSLGSDSSRWTYNEQFF
TRBJ1-5	-	TRBV20-1	few	15	TGCAGTGCTAGCACGACATCGGGAGTCAATCAGCCCCAGCATTTT	CSASTTSGVNQPQHF
TRBJ2-2	-	TRBV12-3/TRBV12-4	many	14	TGTGCCAGCAGCTTGGAGGGCCGGTCGGGGGAGCTGTTTTTT	CASSLEGRSGELFF